This TCR beta chain stems from a study of post-analysis software for immune sequencing data. Overall study context: Courses of disease covered relapsing-remitting, secondary progressive and progressive-relapsing multiple sclerosis. Study-level points and caveats: Controls significantly exceeded multiple sclerosis patients in normalized Chao1 diversity. Relative to controls, patients had 4 or 5 TRBV segments at higher frequency, with TRBV5-6, TRBV5-1 and TRBV20-1 among these.

Worth noting for this clonotype: Its target is unknown.

The CDR3 length is 15 residues. The germline CDR1 and CDR2 sequences are DFQATT and SNEGSKA (reference sequence). Sequencing libraries made from TCR beta cDNA carried unique molecular identifiers. The T cell input of about 1 to 10 million gave a few hundred thousand cDNA molecules. In TCRdb, the PCR reads were re-called with MiXCR into one record per CDR3 protein. The repertoire consists of fewer than 600,000 distinct CDR3 sequences, with 45% occurring once and the leading ten covering 9% to 13%. Material: blood. The gene calls are TRBV20-1 and TRBJ2-5; 10 bases align to TRBD2. The J call may be faulty, since TRBJ2-7 better matches the DNA end. The source is a girl between 5 and 17 years old with multiple sclerosis. The CDR3 is CSAWRVSSGRNEQYF. The CDR3 region has the DNA TGCAGTGCCTGGAGGGTGAGTAGCGGGAGGAACGAGCAGTACTTC.